The 28 T cell receptor beta chains in this list originate from one sample, sequenced in a study of control samples from healthy donors and cancer patients. Data came from immunoSEQ multiplex PCR; TCRdb stores just in-frame clones and leaves some out. The top ten hold around 13% of the sample, which has some 150,000 clones, 94% seen once. Sequenced input: blood. Receptor source: a man in his forties or fifties in good health.

This rearrangement joins TRBV15 to TRBJ1-2, with 7 bases lining up with TRBD1. This CDR3 spans 14 amino acids. Germline loops: CDR1 LNHNV, CDR2 YYDKDF (reference sequence). V lost 1 base to trimming and J lost 7 bases; unmatched junction nucleotides: 6. The CDR3 DNA is TGTGCCACCAGCAGAGGACAGGGTTCGGGTGGCTACACCTTC. This codes for CATSRGQGSGGYTF.

The genes are TRBV10-3 and TRBJ1-1; 10 nucleotides agree with TRBD1. The germline V gene has CDR1 ENHRY and CDR2 SYGVKD. Trimming cost V 0 bases and J 4 bases; bases outside gene matches: 2. CDR3 length: 15 amino acids. The CDR3 bases are TGTGCCATCAGTGAGTCCGGGACAGGGGCCACTGAAGCTTTCTTT. This codes for CAISESGTGATEAFF.

The rearrangement links TRBV6-5 to TRBJ2-1; the match to TRBD2 covers 8 bases. V lost 6 bases to trimming and J lost 4 bases; unmatched junction nucleotides: 5. The CDR3 length is 14 residues. Germline lookup yields CDR1 MNHEY and CDR2 SVGAGI. The DNA for the CDR3 is TGTGCCAGCAGCTCCGGGACTAGGTACAATGAGCAGTTCTTC. Translation: CASSSGTRYNEQFF.

V and J are TRBV7-9 and TRBJ1-1; D not certain. Germline V gene lookup returns CDR1 SEHNR and CDR2 FQNEAQ (reference sequence). Trimming removed 6 bases at V and 3 bases at J, with 11 bases between. There are 13 residues in the CDR3. The DNA for the CDR3 is TGTGCCAGCAGAGTTACAGCGGACACTGAAGCTTTCTTT. Its protein is CASRVTADTEAFF.

V and J are TRBV7-3 and TRBJ2-7, with 8 bases lining up with TRBD2. The CDR3 extends over 13 amino acids. V shed 5 bases, J shed 5 bases, and the junction held 5 bases outside the gene matches. From germline, CDR1 is SGHTA and CDR2 FQGTGA. CDR3 coding DNA: TGTGCCAGCAGCCACGGGGGGGCCAACGAGCAGTACTTC. It encodes CASSHGGANEQYF.

The chain combines TRBV4-1 with TRBJ2-7; D might be TRBD2 (6 bases). This CDR3 is built from 14 residues. CDR1 is MGHRA and CDR2 is YSYEKL in the germline V gene. Trimming cost V 2 bases and J 7 bases, with 15 bases left between them. The CDR3 DNA follows: TGCGCCAGCAGCCAATACTGGCTAGCGAGGGAGCAGTACTTC. Residues: CASSQYWLAREQYF.

The V call is TRBV28, the J call TRBJ2-1; 7 bases map to TRBD2. Germline loops: CDR1 MDHEN, CDR2 SYDVKM. V gave up 6 bases and J gave up 4 bases; unmatched junction bases: 3. There are 13 residues in the CDR3. This CDR3 is CASRTSAYNEQFF. The CDR3 coding sequence is TGTGCCAGCAGAACTAGCGCATACAATGAGCAGTTCTTC.

The V and J genes are TRBV2 and TRBJ1-2; D is uncertain. CDR3 length equals 13 residues. The V gene's germline CDR1 is SNHLY and CDR2 FYNNEI. V dropped 6 bases and J dropped 4 bases, with 12 bases sitting between them. CDR3 nucleotide sequence: TGTGCCAGCAGGCTCGACGGAATCTATGGCTACACCTTC. Its protein is CASRLDGIYGYTF. Supplemented by reference TRBV2 and TRBJ1-2, the full variable domain reads EPEVTQTPSHQVTQMGQEVILRCVPISNHLYFYWYRQILGQKVEFLVSFYNNEISEKSEIFDDQFSVERPDGSNFTLKIRSTKLEDSAMYFCASRLDGIYGYTFGSGTRLTVV.

The gene calls are TRBV6-5 and TRBJ1-6; D is undetermined. The CDR3 has 14 residues. Trimming shortened V by 6 bases and J by 13 bases, and 19 bases separated the two germline ends. From germline, CDR1 is MNHEY and CDR2 SVGAGI. CDR3 region: CASRLQATPIPLHF. Written as DNA, the CDR3 is TGTGCCAGCAGGTTACAAGCCACCCCTATCCCCCTCCACTTT.

The chain couples TRBV9 to TRBJ1-1; tentatively, D is TRBD1 (5 bases). From germline, CDR1 is SGDLS and CDR2 YYNGEE. The CDR3 contains 14 residues. V was trimmed by 0 bases and J by 3 bases, leaving 9 bases between them. In DNA form, the CDR3 reads TGTGCCAGCAGCGTAGGGGGGATCCACACTGAAGCTTTCTTT. Translated, it gives CASSVGGIHTEAFF.

The chain has TRBV5-6 and TRBJ1-1; 7 bases are shared with TRBD1. Germline values: CDR1 SGHDT, CDR2 YYEEEE. V lost 0 bases, J lost 7 bases, and 0 bases stayed unmatched. This CDR3 is built from 12 residues. The DNA of the CDR3 is TGTGCCAGCAGCTTGGGGGACAGTGAAGCTTTCTTT. This encodes CASSLGDSEAFF.

The chain recombines TRBV6-1 with TRBJ1-1, with TRBD1 as a possible D gene (5 bases). With 3 bases removed from V and 0 bases from J, the gap between germline ends came to 11 bases. Germline V gene data show CDR1 as MNHNS and CDR2 as SASEGT. CDR3 size: 15 residues. This CDR3 reads CASSEGTGMNTEAFF. The CDR3 bases are TGTGCCAGCAGTGAGGGTACAGGAATGAACACTGAAGCTTTCTTT.

The chain joins TRBV7-9 to TRBJ1-4; D ambiguous. Trimming removed 7 bases at V and 2 bases at J, with 8 bases between. This CDR3 comprises 13 residues. CDR1 is SEHNR and CDR2 is FQNEAQ in the germline V gene (reference sequence). The CDR3 region has the DNA TGTGCCAGCAACGAAGGGACTAATGAAAAACTGTTTTTT. Translating it yields CASNEGTNEKLFF.

The J gene is TRBJ2-5, the V gene TRBV21-1; the D call in the table, TRBD1, was not verified against the DNA. TRBV21-1 is a documented pseudogene. The CDR3 has 13 amino acids. Here the CDR3 DNA reads TGTGCCAGCGCAGGTTGGAATTGGGAGACCCAGTACTTC. It is translated as CASAGWNWETQYF.

V usage is TRBV11-1 and J usage is TRBJ2-1; TRBD2 agrees at 9 bases. Trimming cost V 2 bases and J 8 bases; bases outside gene matches: 10. Per the germline V gene, CDR1 is SGHAT and CDR2 is FQDESV (reference sequence). CDR3 length equals 16 residues. In nucleotides, the CDR3 is TGTGCCAGCAGCTTACGGGCTAGCGGGACTTTGGATGAGCAGTTCTTC. As protein: CASSLRASGTLDEQFF.

The rearrangement links TRBV5-8 to TRBJ1-1, with 7 bases fitting TRBD1. Per the germline V gene, CDR1 is SGHTS and CDR2 is YDEGEE. J was trimmed by 3 bases and V by 5 bases; bases with no gene match: 10. The CDR3 has 15 residues. Here the CDR3 DNA reads TGTGCCAGCAGTTTATACAGGGGTAGAGACACTGAAGCTTTCTTT. Translated: CASSLYRGRDTEAFF.

The rearrangement uses TRBV5-6 and TRBJ1-2; D gene uncertain. The germline V gene encodes CDR1 SGHDT and CDR2 YYEEEE. V lost 0 bases and J 0 bases, leaving 9 bases between the germline ends. This CDR3 has 15 residues. CDR3: CASSLGGTSNYGYTF. The CDR3 DNA is TGTGCCAGCAGCTTGGGGGGTACATCTAACTATGGCTACACCTTC.

This chain uses TRBV28 with TRBJ1-2; 7 nucleotides match TRBD1. V gave up 9 bases and J gave up 8 bases; unmatched junction bases: 12. The CDR3 consists of 13 residues. Germline values: CDR1 MDHEN, CDR2 SYDVKM. The CDR3 reads CASFSTGVVGYTF. The CDR3 nucleotides are TGTGCCAGTTTTTCCACAGGGGTGGTAGGCTACACCTTC.

The rearrangement joins TRBV10-3 to TRBJ1-5; possible D gene TRBD1, 5 bases. Germline loops: CDR1 ENHRY, CDR2 SYGVKD. The CDR3 loop spans 14 amino acids. V lost 4 bases to trimming and J lost 2 bases, with 9 bases between them. The CDR3 sequence is CAISGGEGNQPQHF. The CDR3 DNA reads TGTGCCATCAGTGGGGGCGAAGGCAATCAGCCCCAGCATTTT.

The gene calls are TRBV3-1 (or the pseudogene TRBV3-2) and TRBJ2-5, with D perhaps given as TRBD1 or TRBD2 (5 bases each). Trimming removed 0 bases from V and 7 bases from J, with 9 bases in between. Germline CDR1 reads LGHDT; CDR2 reads YNNKEL (reference sequence). The CDR3 is made up of 13 amino acids. The CDR3 nucleotides are TGTGCCAGCAGCCAAGAGCGAGGGGTGACCCAGTACTTC. This sequence encodes CASSQERGVTQYF.

The chain couples TRBV28 to TRBJ1-1; D perhaps matches TRBD1 (5 bases). CDR1 and CDR2 (germline): MDHEN, SYDVKM. The V end lost 6 bases, the J end lost 3 bases, and 11 bases lay between the germline ends. CDR3 length: 13 amino acids. CDR3 sequence reads: CASRSGPHTEAFF. The CDR3, as DNA: TGTGCCAGCAGGTCAGGGCCCCACACTGAAGCTTTCTTT. The full variable domain, in which reference TRBV28 and TRBJ1-1 provide the parts outside the CDR3, is DVKVTQSSRYLVKRTGEKVFLECVQDMDHENMFWYRQDPGLGLRLIYFSYDVKMKEKGDIPEGYSVSREKKERFSLILESASTNQTSMYLCASRSGPHTEAFFGQGTRLTVV.

J is TRBJ1-1 and V is TRBV30; D is unresolved. The length of the CDR3 is 12 residues. Germline-derived CDR1 and CDR2 are GTSNPN and SVGIG (reference sequence). The V gene lost 0 bases and the J gene lost 5 bases, with 7 bases spanning the gap. This chain's CDR3 is CAWSVRGTEAFF. In nucleotides, the CDR3 is TGTGCCTGGAGTGTACGAGGAACTGAAGCTTTCTTT.

The chain employs TRBV21-1 and TRBJ2-2. TRBV21-1 is given as a pseudogene. The CDR3 consists of 15 residues. CDR3 loop: CASSNRVRTTGELFF. The CDR3 nucleotides read TGTGCCAGCAGCAACCGAGTAAGGACCACCGGGGAGCTGTTTTTT.

The V gene is TRBV4-2, the J gene TRBJ2-7; 7 bases line up with TRBD1. Germline trimming cut 3 bases from V and 2 bases from J; bases unmatched to any gene: 16. The germline V gene encodes CDR1 LGHNA and CDR2 YNFKEQ. The CDR3 is made up of 18 amino acids. DNA for the CDR3: TGTGCCAGCAGCCATGCCGGGACAGCGAACGTTGGGGCCTACGAGCAGTACTTC. Its protein is CASSHAGTANVGAYEQYF.

The chain combines TRBV11-2 with TRBJ1-4; possibly TRBD1 for D (6 bases). Germline-derived CDR1 and CDR2 are SGHAT and FQNNGV. This CDR3 is 16 amino acids long. V lost 5 bases to trimming and J lost 2 bases, with 15 bases between them. The CDR3 here is CASSRTTGATNEKLFF. The CDR3 nucleotides are TGTGCCAGCAGCCGAACGACAGGAGCGACTAATGAAAAACTGTTTTTT.

This clone appeared a few times. The chain couples TRBV7-3 to TRBJ1-4; D is unclear. The germline gives CDR1 SGHTA, CDR2 FQGTGA. CDR3 length equals 13 residues. V was pared by 3 bases and J by 7 bases, with 9 bases between. The CDR3 sequence: CASSFGPGEKLFF. DNA of the CDR3: TGTGCCAGCAGCTTTGGTCCGGGTGAAAAACTGTTTTTT. Combining the CDR3 with reference TRBV7-3 and TRBJ1-4 gives the whole variable domain GAGVSQTPSNKVTEKGKYVELRCDPISGHTALYWYRQSLGQGPEFLIYFQGTGAADDSGLPNDRFFAVRPEGSVSTLKIQRTERGDSAVYLCASSFGPGEKLFFGSGTQLSVL.

The chain has TRBV2 and TRBJ1-5; possible D gene TRBD1, 5 bases. Trimming took 3 bases from V and 5 from J, leaving 8 bases between them. Germline CDR1 and CDR2: SNHLY and FYNNEI. This CDR3 has 13 residues. The CDR3 sequence is CASSEWGDQPQHF. CDR3 DNA: TGTGCCAGCAGTGAGTGGGGCGATCAGCCCCAGCATTTT.

This clone was seen just once. V gene TRBV27 combines with J gene TRBJ2-7, with D tentatively TRBD1 (6 bases). The germline V gene has CDR1 MNHEY and CDR2 SMNVEV (reference sequence). The CDR3 consists of 16 residues. Deletions cut 6 bases from V and 1 base from J, with 19 bases between. CDR3 residues: CASRGMGAQGSYEQYF. The CDR3 nucleotides are TGTGCCAGCAGGGGGATGGGAGCCCAGGGGTCCTACGAGCAGTACTTC.